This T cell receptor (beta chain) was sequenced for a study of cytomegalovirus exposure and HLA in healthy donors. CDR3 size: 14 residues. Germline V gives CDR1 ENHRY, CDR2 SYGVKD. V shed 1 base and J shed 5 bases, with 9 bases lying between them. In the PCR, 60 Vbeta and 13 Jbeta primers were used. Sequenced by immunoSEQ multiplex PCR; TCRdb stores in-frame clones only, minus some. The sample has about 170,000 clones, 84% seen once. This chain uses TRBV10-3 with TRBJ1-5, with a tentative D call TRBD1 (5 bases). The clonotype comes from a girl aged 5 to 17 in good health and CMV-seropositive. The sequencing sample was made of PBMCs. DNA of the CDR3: TGTGCCATCAGTGAGTTAGTAGGGGATCAGCCCCAGCATTTT. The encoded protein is CAISELVGDQPQHF.